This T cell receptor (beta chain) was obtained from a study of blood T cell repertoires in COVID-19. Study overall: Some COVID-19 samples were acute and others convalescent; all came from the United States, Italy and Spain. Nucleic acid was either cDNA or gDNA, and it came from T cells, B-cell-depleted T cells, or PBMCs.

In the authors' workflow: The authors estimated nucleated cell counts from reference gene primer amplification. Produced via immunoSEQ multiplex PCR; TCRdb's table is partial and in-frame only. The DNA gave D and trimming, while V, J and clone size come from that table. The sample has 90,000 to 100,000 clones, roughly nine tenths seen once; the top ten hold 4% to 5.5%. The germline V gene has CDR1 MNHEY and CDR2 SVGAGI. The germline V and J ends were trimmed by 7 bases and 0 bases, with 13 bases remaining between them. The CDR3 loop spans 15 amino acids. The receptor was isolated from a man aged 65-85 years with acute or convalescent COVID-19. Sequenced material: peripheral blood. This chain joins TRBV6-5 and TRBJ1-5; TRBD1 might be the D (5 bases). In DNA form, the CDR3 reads TGTGCCAGCAATATAGACAGTCATAGCAATCAGCCCCAGCATTTT. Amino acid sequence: CASNIDSHSNQPQHF.